Presented here are 11 T cell receptor beta chains from one specimen sequenced in a study of regulatory T cells in long-lasting Graves disease. The authors built TCR beta libraries using iRepertoire HTBI primers and Arm-PCR of CDR3 regions. Each CDR3 protein is one row after TCRdb ran MiXCR on the multiplex PCR reads. The sample shows about 440,000 distinct CDR3 sequences, around 17% of them seen only once. Time point in this sample: newly diagnosed GD, antithyroid drugs for less than 3 months. With RNA extracted from PBMCs as input, the TCR library was made. This sample also appeared in a second study, on T cells in Graves' hyperthyroidism and ophthalmopathy.

The input for sequencing was peripheral blood mononuclear cells (PBMCs), taken at new diagnosis, from a patient treated with antithyroid drugs. The receptors shown here come from a woman between 25 and 40 years old with Graves disease.

This clonotype was counted only a few times. The chain joins TRBV5-1 to TRBJ2-7; weak D call: TRBD1 (5 bases). Germline V gives CDR1 SGHRS, CDR2 YFSETQ. Trimming left V 0 bases short and J 5 bases short, with 12 bases between. The CDR3 extends over 14 amino acids. The CDR3 region has the DNA TGCGCCAGCAGCTTGGGTTCGACAGTTGACGAGCAGTACTTC. It is translated as CASSLGSTVDEQYF.

This clonotype was counted ten times or more. The chain couples TRBV7-3 to TRBJ2-5, with D unclear. The germline V gene has CDR1 SGHTA and CDR2 FQGTGA. The V and J ends lost 5 bases and 1 base respectively, with 14 bases between them. The CDR3 sequence is 15 residues long. CDR3: CASSRGTGSQETQYF. CDR3 nucleotide sequence: TGTGCCAGCAGCCGTGGAACGGGCAGCCAAGAGACCCAGTACTTC.

This clonotype was counted between two and nine times. The CDR3 nucleotides read TGCAGCGTTGAAGAGGGGGGAGCGGGGGAAAAACTGTTTTTT. It specifies CSVEEGGAGEKLFF. This chain connects TRBV29-1 to TRBJ1-4; tentatively, D is TRBD1 (5 bases). The CDR3 is 14 residues long. V shed 0 bases and J shed 8 bases, with 13 bases lying between them. The germline CDR1 and CDR2 sequences are SQVTM and ANQGSEA.

Remarks on this clonotype: A much larger clone lies a single base off, so this may be a read error. The final CDR3 position lacks the conserved phenylalanine or tryptophan, pointing to a likely read error. The V and J genes are TRBV6-1 and TRBJ2-5, with TRBD1 as a possible D gene (6 bases). This CDR3 is built from 16 residues. CDR1 is MNHNS and CDR2 is SASEGT in the germline V gene. The V and J ends lost 6 bases and 1 base respectively, with 18 bases between them. In DNA, the CDR3 is TGTGCCAGCAGCCGGACAGTAAGAACTATCCAAGAGACCCAGTACTCC. This gives the protein CASSRTVRTIQETQYS.

Many counts were recorded for this clonotype. A read error may explain this, as a much larger clone is one base away. The chain recombines TRBV11-2 with TRBJ1-1; D might be TRBD1 (5 bases). The length of the CDR3 is 13 residues. The V gene lost 4 bases and the J gene lost 5 bases, with 11 bases spanning the gap. Germline lookup yields CDR1 SGHAT and CDR2 FQNNGV. The CDR3, as DNA: TGTGCCAGCAGCTCAGGGCAGTCGACTGAAGCTTTCTTT. Translating it yields CASSSGQSTEAFF. The full variable domain, its missing parts supplied by reference TRBV11-2 and TRBJ1-1, is EAGVAQSPRYKIIEKRQSVAFWCNPISGHATLYWYQQILGQGPKLLIQFQNNGVVDDSQLPKDRFSAERLKGVDSTLKIQPAKLEDSAVYLCASSSGQSTEAFFGQGTRLTVV.

This clonotype occurred many times. V usage is TRBV18 and J usage is TRBJ2-2; either TRBD1 or TRBD2 may supply D (5 bases each). In germline, CDR1 is KGHSH, CDR2 LQKENI. The V gene lost 3 bases and the J gene lost 4 bases, with 18 bases spanning the gap. The CDR3 extends over 17 amino acids. As DNA, the CDR3 is TGTGCCAGCTCACCGTATCCGGGGCGCGAGTCCACCGGGGAGCTGTTTTTT. Amino acid sequence: CASSPYPGRESTGELFF.

This clonotype occurred many times. This chain joins TRBV15 and TRBJ2-3; D unresolved. The CDR3 extends over 15 amino acids. Trimming removed 3 bases at V and 4 bases at J, with 14 bases between. Germline V gives CDR1 LNHNV, CDR2 YYDKDF (reference sequence). The CDR3 spells CATSRAPGEADTQYF. Here the CDR3 DNA reads TGTGCCACCAGCAGGGCTCCGGGCGAGGCAGATACGCAGTATTTT.

The genes are TRBV6-1 and TRBJ1-2; D might be TRBD1 (6 bases). The V gene's germline CDR1 is MNHNS and CDR2 SASEGT. The CDR3 runs 14 residues. The V end was cut by 2 bases, the J end by 6 bases, with 13 bases between. In nucleotides, the CDR3 is TGTGCCAGCAGTGAAACAGGGCTTGTGAATGGCTACACCTTC. Translation gives CASSETGLVNGYTF.

This clonotype was counted many times. The chain couples TRBV28 to TRBJ2-7, with 10 positions matching TRBD1. CDR3 length equals 14 residues. CDR1 and CDR2 (germline): MDHEN, SYDVKM. V was clipped by 8 bases and J by 3 bases; unmatched bases: 7. The CDR3 DNA is TGTGCCAGCGTGACGAGGACAGGGGGCTACGAGCAGTACTTC. Its protein product is CASVTRTGGYEQYF.

Many counts were recorded for this clonotype. This chain connects TRBV29-1 to TRBJ1-1; D ambiguous. The CDR3 is made up of 12 amino acids. The germline V gene has CDR1 SQVTM and CDR2 ANQGSEA. V gave up 4 bases and J gave up 1 base, with 7 bases separating them. The CDR3: CSVARRNTEAFF. In DNA, the CDR3 is TGCAGCGTTGCCCGGAGGAACACTGAAGCTTTCTTT. Drawing the rest from reference TRBV29-1 and TRBJ1-1, the complete variable domain is SAVISQKPSRDICQRGTSLTIQCQVDSQVTMMFWYRQQPGQSLTLIATANQGSEATYESGFVIDKFPISRPNLTFSTLTVSNMSPEDSSIYLCSVARRNTEAFFGQGTRLTVV.

In its sample, this clonotype was seen a few times. The CDR3 sequence is CASGGQGTDTQYF. The CDR3 DNA is TGTGCCAGCGGAGGACAGGGCACAGATACGCAGTATTTT. The gene calls are TRBV28 and TRBJ2-3; TRBD1 aligns across 7 bases. The germline V gene encodes CDR1 MDHEN and CDR2 SYDVKM. V was pared by 8 bases and J by 1 base, with 3 bases of the junction left unmatched. The CDR3 is 13 amino acids. Complete variable domain (other parts from reference TRBV28 and TRBJ2-3): DVKVTQSSRYLVKRTGEKVFLECVQDMDHENMFWYRQDPGLGLRLIYFSYDVKMKEKGDIPEGYSVSREKKERFSLILESASTNQTSMYLCASGGQGTDTQYFGPGTRLTVL.